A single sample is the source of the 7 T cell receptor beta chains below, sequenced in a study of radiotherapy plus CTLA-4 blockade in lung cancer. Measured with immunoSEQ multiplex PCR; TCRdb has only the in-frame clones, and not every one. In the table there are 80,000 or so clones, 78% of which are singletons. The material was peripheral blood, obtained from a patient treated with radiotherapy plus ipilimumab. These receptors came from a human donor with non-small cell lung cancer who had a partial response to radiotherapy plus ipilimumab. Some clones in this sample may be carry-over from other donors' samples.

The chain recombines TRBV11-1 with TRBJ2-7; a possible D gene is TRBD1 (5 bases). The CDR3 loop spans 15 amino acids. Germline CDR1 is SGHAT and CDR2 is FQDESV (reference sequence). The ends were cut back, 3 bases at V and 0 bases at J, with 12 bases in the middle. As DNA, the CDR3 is TGTGCCAGCAGCTTTATGACAGATATCTCCTACGAGCAGTACTTC. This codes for CASSFMTDISYEQYF.

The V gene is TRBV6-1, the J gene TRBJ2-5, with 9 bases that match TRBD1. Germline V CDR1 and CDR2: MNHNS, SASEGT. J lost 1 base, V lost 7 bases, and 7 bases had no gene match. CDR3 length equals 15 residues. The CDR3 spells CASIMDRGRQETQYF. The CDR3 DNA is TGTGCCAGCATTATGGACAGGGGTCGCCAAGAGACCCAGTACTTC.

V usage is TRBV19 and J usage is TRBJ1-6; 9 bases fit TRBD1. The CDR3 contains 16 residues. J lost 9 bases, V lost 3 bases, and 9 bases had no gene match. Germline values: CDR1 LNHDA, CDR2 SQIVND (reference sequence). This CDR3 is CASSIGGQGRGSPLHF. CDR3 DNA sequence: TGTGCCAGTAGTATTGGAGGACAGGGGCGGGGTTCACCCCTCCACTTT.

CDR3 coding DNA: TGTGCCAGCAGCCGGCTAGAGGAGAACACTGAAGCTTTCTTT. Amino acid sequence: CASSRLEENTEAFF. The chain has TRBV28 and TRBJ1-1; D remains unclear. The V and J ends lost 6 bases and 1 base respectively, with 12 bases between them. Germline V lookup: CDR1 MDHEN, CDR2 SYDVKM. The length of the CDR3 is 14 residues.

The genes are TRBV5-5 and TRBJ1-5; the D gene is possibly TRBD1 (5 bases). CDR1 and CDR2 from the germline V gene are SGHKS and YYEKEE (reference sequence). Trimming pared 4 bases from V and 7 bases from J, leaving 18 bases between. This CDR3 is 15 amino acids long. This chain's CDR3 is CASSLGDGAMQPQHF. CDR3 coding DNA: TGTGCCAGCAGCCTGGGTGATGGGGCCATGCAGCCCCAGCATTTT.

CDR3 nucleotides: TGCGCCAGCAGCCAACTCCAGGGTACTGAAGCTTTCTTT. Protein sequence: CASSQLQGTEAFF. This chain joins TRBV4-3 and TRBJ1-1; D possibly corresponds to TRBD1 (5 bases). Trimming pared 2 bases from V and 5 bases from J, leaving 9 bases between. The germline V gene encodes CDR1 LGHNA and CDR2 YSLEER. The CDR3 length is 13 residues.

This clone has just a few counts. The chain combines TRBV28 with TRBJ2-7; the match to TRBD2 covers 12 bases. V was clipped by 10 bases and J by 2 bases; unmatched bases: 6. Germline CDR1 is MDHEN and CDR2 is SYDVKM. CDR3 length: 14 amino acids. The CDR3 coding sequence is TGTGCCACACAGGGACTAGCGGGTCCCTACGAGCAGTACTTC. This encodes CATQGLAGPYEQYF.